Listed here are 4 T cell receptor beta chains from one sample, sequenced in a study of a mutant IDH1 vaccine in newly diagnosed glioma. Measured with immunoSEQ multiplex PCR; TCRdb has only the in-frame clones, and not every one. The sample consists of approximately 43,000 clones, under 80% of them appearing once. For these receptors, no antigen is known. Time point here: week 23, last vaccination. The vaccine gave 300 ug of a 20-mer mutant IDH1 peptide subcutaneously per dose. Sequences were derived from PBMCs, sampled from a glioma patient whose treatment included an IDH1 peptide vaccine. The source is a woman in her thirties or forties with glioma. Some clones in this sample may be carry-over from other donors' samples.

The rearrangement links TRBV14 to TRBJ2-5; a weak D match, TRBD1 (5 bases). Germline CDR1 SGHDN, CDR2 FVKESK. The germline V and J ends were trimmed by 0 bases and 3 bases, with 14 bases remaining between them. The CDR3 runs to 16 residues. The CDR3: CASSQDRGWVEETQYF. In DNA, the CDR3 is TGTGCCAGCAGCCAAGATAGGGGTTGGGTTGAAGAGACCCAGTACTTC.

The rearrangement links TRBV18 to TRBJ1-2; 7 bases are shared with TRBD1. V lost 6 bases to trimming and J lost 1 base; unmatched junction nucleotides: 5. Germline V gene data show CDR1 as KGHSH and CDR2 as LQKENI. CDR3 size: 14 residues. As DNA, the CDR3 is TGTGCCAGCTCCCCATCAGGGGGTAACTATGGCTACACCTTC. It is translated as CASSPSGGNYGYTF.

This chain uses TRBV7-9 with TRBJ1-1; D gene ambiguous. The germline V gene has CDR1 SEHNR and CDR2 FQNEAQ (reference sequence). Trimming left V 7 bases short and J 0 bases short, with 6 bases between. The CDR3 runs 12 residues. In nucleotides, the CDR3 is TGTGCCAGCATTGAAGTGAACACTGAAGCTTTCTTT. It is translated as CASIEVNTEAFF.

This rearrangement joins TRBV5-1 to TRBJ2-1; 9 nucleotides agree with TRBD2. Per the germline V gene, CDR1 is SGHRS and CDR2 is YFSETQ. V lost 4 bases, J lost 3 bases, and 8 bases stayed unmatched. The CDR3 has 16 residues. The CDR3 DNA follows: TGCGCCAGCAGCCCGGAGGCGGGGGGGAACTACAATGAGCAGTTCTTC. Amino acids: CASSPEAGGNYNEQFF.